This T cell receptor beta chain was observed in a study of T-cell reconstitution after alpha-beta-depleted transplantation in children. The TCRbeta library incorporated unique molecular identifiers. TCRdb processed the PCR reads anew with MiXCR; each CDR3 protein has one entry. The sample records about 690,000 distinct CDR3 sequences, about 15% being singletons. Germline V gives CDR1 DFQATT, CDR2 SNEGSKA (reference sequence). The CDR3 totals 16 residues. The sequence was obtained from a human donor who donated a stem cell graft to a child with acute myeloid leukemia. Sequences were derived from PBMCs from the stem cell graft donor, sampled from the stem cell graft. The chain carries TRBV20-1 and TRBJ2-3; 10 nucleotides align to TRBD2. In DNA form, the CDR3 reads TGCAGCCCTTCCCCCCCTAGCGGGGGACCGCGACATACGCAGTATTTT. Amino acids: CSPSPPSGGPRHTQYF.